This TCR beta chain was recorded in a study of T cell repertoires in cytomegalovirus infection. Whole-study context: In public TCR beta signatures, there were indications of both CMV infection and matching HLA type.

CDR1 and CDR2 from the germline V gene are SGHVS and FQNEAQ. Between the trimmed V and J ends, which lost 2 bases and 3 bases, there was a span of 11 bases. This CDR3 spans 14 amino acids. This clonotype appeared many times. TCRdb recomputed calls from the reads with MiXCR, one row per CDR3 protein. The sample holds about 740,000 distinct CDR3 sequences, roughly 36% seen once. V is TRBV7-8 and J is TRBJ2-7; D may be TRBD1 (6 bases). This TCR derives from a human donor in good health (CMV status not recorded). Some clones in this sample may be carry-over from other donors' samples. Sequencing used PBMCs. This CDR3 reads CASSLQGSLYEQYF. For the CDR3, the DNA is TGTGCCAGCAGCTTACAGGGGTCCCTCTACGAGCAGTACTTC.